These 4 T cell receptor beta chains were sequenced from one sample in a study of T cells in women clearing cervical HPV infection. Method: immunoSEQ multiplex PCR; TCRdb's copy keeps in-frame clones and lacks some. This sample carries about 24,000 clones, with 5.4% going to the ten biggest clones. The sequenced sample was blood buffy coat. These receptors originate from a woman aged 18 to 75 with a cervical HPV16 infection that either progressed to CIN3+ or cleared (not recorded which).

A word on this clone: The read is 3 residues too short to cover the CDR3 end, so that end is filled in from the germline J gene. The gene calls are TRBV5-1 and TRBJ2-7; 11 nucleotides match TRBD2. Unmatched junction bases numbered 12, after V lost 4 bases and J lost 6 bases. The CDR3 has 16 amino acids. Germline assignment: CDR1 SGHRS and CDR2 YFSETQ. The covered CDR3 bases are TGCGCCAGCAGCCCGACCACTAGCGGGAGTTTTGGCGAG. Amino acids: CASSPTTSGSFGE. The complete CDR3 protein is CASSPTTSGSFGEQYF.

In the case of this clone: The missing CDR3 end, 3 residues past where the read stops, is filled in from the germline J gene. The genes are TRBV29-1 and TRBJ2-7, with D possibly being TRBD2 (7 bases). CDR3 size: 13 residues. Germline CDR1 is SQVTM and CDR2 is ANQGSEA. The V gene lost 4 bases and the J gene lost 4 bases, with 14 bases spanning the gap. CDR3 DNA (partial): TGCAGCGTTGTTGAAGGGGGGGGTTACGAG. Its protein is CSVVEGGGYE. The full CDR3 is CSVVEGGGYEQYF.

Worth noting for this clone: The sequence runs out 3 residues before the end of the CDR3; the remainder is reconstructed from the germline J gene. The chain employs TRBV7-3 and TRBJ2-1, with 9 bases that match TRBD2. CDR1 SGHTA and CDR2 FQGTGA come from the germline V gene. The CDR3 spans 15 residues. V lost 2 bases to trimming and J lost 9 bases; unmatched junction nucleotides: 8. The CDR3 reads CASSLYGGGAAEQFF. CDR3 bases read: TGTGCCAGCAGCTTATATGGCGGGGGGGCCGCTGAG.

The CDR3 region is CSARGGIYGYTF. The CDR3 DNA, read in part, is TGCAGTGCCCGAGGGGGAATCTATGGC. The V call is TRBV20-1, the J call TRBJ1-2, with a tentative D call TRBD1 (6 bases). The CDR3 end lies 3 residues beyond the end of the read and is filled in from the germline J gene. Per germline, CDR1 DFQATT and CDR2 SNEGSKA (reference sequence). The CDR3 totals 12 residues. V was trimmed by 6 bases and J by 4 bases, leaving 12 bases between them.